This T cell receptor (beta chain) comes out of a study of CD8 T cells in ankylosing spondylitis. V shed 3 bases and J 0 bases; nucleotides not matched to a gene: 11. The CDR3 extends over 19 amino acids. Germline-derived CDR1 and CDR2 are MDHEN and SYDVKM. With respect to this clonotype: Its antigen is unknown.

Library preparation for TCR beta used quantitative 5'-RACE with molecular barcodes. MiXCR was run by TCRdb on the 5' RACE reads, yielding one entry per CDR3 protein. In the table there are 150,000 to 250,000 distinct CDR3 sequences, around 13% of which are singletons. Whole-study results and caveats: Ankylosing spondylitis blood appeared to be characterized by a TCR beta motif of roughly eight highly homologous variants. As reported, disease-linked clones showed significant enrichment in matched ankylosing spondylitis synovial fluid. Before this, some motif variants had been reported in reactive arthritis synovial fluid and blood.

The genes are TRBV28 and TRBJ2-3; 11 bases map to TRBD2. The specimen was blood, either unsorted or a sorted T cell fraction (not recorded which). The TCR originated in a male donor with ankylosing spondylitis or in good health (not recorded which). The CDR3 loop is CASSFPTSGRGSSTDTQYF. The CDR3 nucleotides are TGTGCCAGCAGTTTTCCTACTAGCGGGAGAGGCTCTAGCACAGATACGCAGTATTTT. Together with reference TRBV28 and TRBJ2-3, the CDR3 gives the full variable domain: DVKVTQSSRYLVKRTGEKVFLECVQDMDHENMFWYRQDPGLGLRLIYFSYDVKMKEKGDIPEGYSVSREKKERFSLILESASTNQTSMYLCASSFPTSGRGSSTDTQYFGPGTRLTVL.